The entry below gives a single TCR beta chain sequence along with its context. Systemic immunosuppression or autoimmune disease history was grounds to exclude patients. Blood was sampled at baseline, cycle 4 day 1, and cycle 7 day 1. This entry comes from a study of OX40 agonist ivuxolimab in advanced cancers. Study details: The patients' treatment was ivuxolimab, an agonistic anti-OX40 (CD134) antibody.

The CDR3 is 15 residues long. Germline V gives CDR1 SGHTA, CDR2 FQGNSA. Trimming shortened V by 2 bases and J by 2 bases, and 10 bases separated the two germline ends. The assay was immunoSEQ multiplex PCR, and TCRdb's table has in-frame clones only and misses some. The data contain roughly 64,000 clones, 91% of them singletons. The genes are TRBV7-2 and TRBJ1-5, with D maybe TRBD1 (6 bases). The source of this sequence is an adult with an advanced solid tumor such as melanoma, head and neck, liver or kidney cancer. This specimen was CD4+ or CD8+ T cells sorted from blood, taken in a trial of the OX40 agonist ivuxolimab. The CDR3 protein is CASSLTGGGNQPQHF. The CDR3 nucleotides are TGTGCCAGCAGCTTAACCGGGGGCGGCAATCAGCCCCAGCATTTT.